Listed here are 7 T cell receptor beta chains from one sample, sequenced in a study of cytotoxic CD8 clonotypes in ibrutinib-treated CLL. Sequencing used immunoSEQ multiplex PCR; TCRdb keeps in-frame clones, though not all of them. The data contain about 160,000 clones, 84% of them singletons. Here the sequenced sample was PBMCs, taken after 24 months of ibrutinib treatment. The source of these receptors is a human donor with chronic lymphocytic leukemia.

CDR3 region: CASSVGQNNEQYF. For the CDR3, the DNA is TGTGCCAGCAGCGTGGGACAGAACAACGAGCAGTACTTC. The V gene is TRBV5-4, the J gene TRBJ2-7; 7 bases align to TRBD1. The junction had 6 bases not matched to a gene; V was cut back by 4 bases and J by 5 bases. CDR1 SGHNT and CDR2 YYREEE come from the germline V gene (reference sequence). The CDR3 has 13 residues. The full variable domain, with the rest looked up from reference TRBV5-4 and TRBJ2-7, is ETGVTQSPTHLIKTRGQQVTLRCSSQSGHNTVSWYQQALGQGPQFIFQYYREEENGRGNFPPRFSGLQFPNYSSELNVNALELDDSALYLCASSVGQNNEQYFGPGTRLTVT.

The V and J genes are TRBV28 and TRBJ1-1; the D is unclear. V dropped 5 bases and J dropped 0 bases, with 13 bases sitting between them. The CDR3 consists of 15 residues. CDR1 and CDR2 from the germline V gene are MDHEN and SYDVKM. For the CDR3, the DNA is TGTGCCAGCAGTACCTTCAGGACCATGAACACTGAAGCTTTCTTT. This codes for CASSTFRTMNTEAFF.

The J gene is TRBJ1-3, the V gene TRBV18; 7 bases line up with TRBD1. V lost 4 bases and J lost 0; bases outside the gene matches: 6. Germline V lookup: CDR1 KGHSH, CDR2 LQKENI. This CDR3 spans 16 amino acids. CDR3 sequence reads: CASSREGQLSGNTIYF. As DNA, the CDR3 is TGTGCCAGCTCACGGGAGGGACAGCTCTCTGGAAACACCATATATTTT.

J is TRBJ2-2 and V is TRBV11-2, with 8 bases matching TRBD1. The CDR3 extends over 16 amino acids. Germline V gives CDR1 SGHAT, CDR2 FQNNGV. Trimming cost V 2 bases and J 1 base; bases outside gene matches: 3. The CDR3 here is CASSLTGTGNTGELFF. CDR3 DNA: TGTGCCAGCAGCTTAACCGGGACAGGGAACACCGGGGAGCTGTTTTTT.

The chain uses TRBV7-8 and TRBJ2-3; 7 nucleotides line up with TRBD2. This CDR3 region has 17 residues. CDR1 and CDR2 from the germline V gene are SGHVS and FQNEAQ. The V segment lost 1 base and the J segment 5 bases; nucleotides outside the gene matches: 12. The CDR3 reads CASSLVLAGSPGDTQYF. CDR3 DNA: TGTGCCAGCAGCTTAGTGTTAGCGGGCTCCCCAGGAGATACGCAGTATTTT.

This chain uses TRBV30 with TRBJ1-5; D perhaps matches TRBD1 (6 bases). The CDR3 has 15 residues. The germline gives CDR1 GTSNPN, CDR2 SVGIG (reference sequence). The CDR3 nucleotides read TGTGCGTCATCCGGGACAAGGAAGGGGAATCAGCCCCAGCATTTT. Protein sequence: CASSGTRKGNQPQHF.

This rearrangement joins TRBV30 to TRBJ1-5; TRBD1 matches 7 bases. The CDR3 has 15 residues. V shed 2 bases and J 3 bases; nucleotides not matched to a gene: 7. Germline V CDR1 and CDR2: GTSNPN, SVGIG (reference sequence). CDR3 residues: CAWSLPGQYNQPQHF. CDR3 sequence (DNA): TGTGCCTGGAGTCTCCCGGGACAGTACAATCAGCCCCAGCATTTT.